One sample yielded the 30 T cell receptor beta chains listed below, sequenced in a study of control samples from healthy donors and cancer patients. Sequencing was performed with immunoSEQ multiplex PCR; in TCRdb, only in-frame clones are kept and a portion is missing. The sample yields some 140,000 clones, around 95% seen once. The sequenced sample consisted of blood. These receptors all stem from a man in his forties or fifties in good health.

This sequence joins TRBV6-5 and TRBJ1-2; 7 bases agree with TRBD1. Germline values: CDR1 MNHEY, CDR2 SVGAGI. The V segment lost 10 bases and the J segment 4 bases; nucleotides outside the gene matches: 9. The CDR3 totals 13 residues. The chain's CDR3 is CATHRTGFYGYTF. The CDR3 DNA sequence: TGTGCCACGCACCGGACAGGCTTCTATGGCTACACCTTC.

This chain joins TRBV2 and TRBJ2-1; TRBD2 matches at 13 bases. Per the germline V gene, CDR1 is SNHLY and CDR2 is FYNNEI. The J segment lost 7 bases and the V segment lost 5 bases, leaving 8 bases of the junction unmatched. The CDR3 length is 16 residues. In DNA form, the CDR3 reads TGTGCCAGCAGTTCACCGACTAGCGGGGGGTCAAATGAGCAGTTCTTC. Its protein is CASSSPTSGGSNEQFF.

The V gene is TRBV10-1, the J gene TRBJ1-4; TRBD1 might be the D (6 bases). Deletions cut 9 bases from V and 3 bases from J, with 11 bases between. Per the germline V gene, CDR1 is WNHNN and CDR2 is SYGVQD (reference sequence). The CDR3 loop spans 13 amino acids. The CDR3 DNA reads TGCGCCAGACGGGGGGGCCCTAATGAAAAACTGTTTTTT. Translated, it gives CARRGGPNEKLFF.

The V and J genes are TRBV7-9 and TRBJ1-1; 7 nucleotides line up with TRBD1. Germline V gives CDR1 SEHNR, CDR2 FQNEAQ (reference sequence). There are 13 residues in the CDR3. Trimming at V came to 2 bases and at J to 4 bases, leaving 1 base not matched to a gene. The CDR3 DNA follows: TGTGCCAGCAGCTTAACAGGGGCCACTGAAGCTTTCTTT. As protein: CASSLTGATEAFF.

The rearrangement uses TRBV5-1 and TRBJ1-1; D remains unclear. The CDR3 is made up of 13 amino acids. Germline V gene lookup returns CDR1 SGHRS and CDR2 YFSETQ. The V gene lost 4 bases and the J gene lost 0 bases, with 7 bases spanning the gap. The CDR3 DNA is TGCGCCAGCAGCCCGTCGGTGAACACTGAAGCTTTCTTT. It encodes CASSPSVNTEAFF.

The chain recombines TRBV2 with TRBJ1-5, with D perhaps matching TRBD1 (5 bases). This CDR3 contains 15 residues. The V end was cut by 4 bases, the J end by 6 bases, with 16 bases between. CDR1 and CDR2 (germline): SNHLY, FYNNEI. Here the CDR3 reads CASSVGVGAGQPQHF. The CDR3 DNA reads TGTGCCAGCAGTGTGGGAGTAGGGGCCGGTCAGCCCCAGCATTTT.

This rearrangement joins TRBV7-9 to TRBJ1-1; maybe TRBD1 (5 bases). CDR1 is SEHNR and CDR2 is FQNEAQ in the germline V gene (reference sequence). This CDR3 comprises 12 residues. Trimming pared 10 bases from V and 4 bases from J, leaving 13 bases between. The CDR3 DNA is TGTGCCACCTCAGCAGGGACCACTGAAGCTTTCTTT. Translating it yields CATSAGTTEAFF.

The genes are TRBV6-5 and TRBJ1-1, with a weak D call TRBD1 (5 bases). CDR1 is MNHEY and CDR2 is SVGAGI in the germline V gene. This CDR3 contains 13 residues. The germline V and J ends were trimmed by 8 bases and 3 bases, with 13 bases remaining between them. The CDR3 protein is CASSPRGDTEAFF. The CDR3 bases are TGTGCCAGCTCCCCCCGAGGGGACACTGAAGCTTTCTTT.

This sequence joins TRBV24-1 and TRBJ2-3; 10 bases are a match to TRBD1. V shed 0 bases, J shed 2 bases, and the junction held 4 bases outside the gene matches. Germline CDR1 KGHDR, CDR2 SFDVKD. The CDR3 runs 17 residues. The CDR3 is CATSDLPGTGATDTQYF. In nucleotides, the CDR3 is TGTGCCACCAGTGATTTGCCAGGGACAGGGGCCACAGATACGCAGTATTTT.

The V and J genes are TRBV28 and TRBJ1-6; D is perhaps TRBD1 (5 bases). CDR1 MDHEN and CDR2 SYDVKM come from the germline V gene. The V end lost 2 bases, the J end lost 14 bases, and 19 bases lay between the germline ends. The CDR3 is 15 amino acids. CDR3 coding DNA: TGTGCCAGCAGTTTAAGTGCAGCCGGGGGGGAGTCCCTCCACTTT. Residues: CASSLSAAGGESLHF. Full variable domain (missing parts from reference TRBV28 and TRBJ1-6): DVKVTQSSRYLVKRTGEKVFLECVQDMDHENMFWYRQDPGLGLRLIYFSYDVKMKEKGDIPEGYSVSREKKERFSLILESASTNQTSMYLCASSLSAAGGESLHFGNGTRLTVT.

V usage is TRBV7-2 and J usage is TRBJ1-2, with D possibly TRBD1 on 5 matching bases. The CDR3 has 13 amino acids. In germline, CDR1 is SGHTA, CDR2 FQGNSA. Trimming took 3 bases from V and 8 from J, leaving 13 bases between them. In nucleotides, the CDR3 is TGTGCCAGCAGCTTCGAGGGGCGTTGGGGCTACACCTTC. Its protein is CASSFEGRWGYTF. Complete variable domain (other parts from reference TRBV7-2 and TRBJ1-2): GAGVSQSPSNKVTEKGKDVELRCDPISGHTALYWYRQSLGQGLEFLIYFQGNSAPDKSGLPSDRFSAERTGGSVSTLTIQRTQQEDSAVYLCASSFEGRWGYTFGSGTRLTVV.

The genes are TRBV7-8 and TRBJ1-1, with a possible D match to TRBD1 (6 bases). Germline CDR1 reads SGHVS; CDR2 reads FQNEAQ. Trimming took off 5 bases at V and 7 bases at J, with 23 bases between the two ends. The CDR3 is made up of 16 amino acids. The CDR3 protein is CASSPTRTVGRDEAFF. CDR3 in DNA: TGTGCCAGCAGCCCGACCCGGACAGTCGGACGGGATGAAGCTTTCTTT.

This clone was observed once. J is TRBJ2-7 and V is TRBV4-1; TRBD1 matches 9 bases. This CDR3 comprises 14 residues. With V trimmed by 8 bases and J by 4 bases, 9 bases remained unmatched. Looked up from germline, CDR1 is MGHRA and CDR2 is YSYEKL. The CDR3 DNA follows: TGCGCCAGCGCCCCCGGGACAGGGCAGTACGAGCAGTACTTC. This translates into CASAPGTGQYEQYF.

This rearrangement joins TRBV10-1 to TRBJ1-2; a weak D match, TRBD1 (5 bases). This CDR3 region has 14 residues. Germline assignment: CDR1 WNHNN and CDR2 SYGVQD (reference sequence). V was clipped by 0 bases and J by 1 base, with 6 bases between them. In DNA, the CDR3 is TGCGCCAGCAGTGAGTCCAGGGATAACTATGGCTACACCTTC. This gives the protein CASSESRDNYGYTF.

The chain has TRBV30 and TRBJ1-5; D gene uncertain. There are 12 residues in the CDR3. The germline V gene encodes CDR1 GTSNPN and CDR2 SVGIG (reference sequence). V lost 1 base and J 8 bases, leaving 9 bases between the germline ends. This CDR3 reads CAWSAGREPQHF. Written as DNA, the CDR3 is TGTGCCTGGAGTGCCGGACGGGAGCCCCAGCATTTT.

This rearrangement joins TRBV11-2 to TRBJ2-1; 8 bases line up with TRBD1. This CDR3 region has 16 residues. V dropped 2 bases and J dropped 1; count of bases not matched to a gene: 4. The germline gives CDR1 SGHAT, CDR2 FQNNGV. The CDR3 reads CASSLSGTGSYNEQFF. The CDR3 bases are TGTGCCAGCAGCTTATCCGGGACAGGATCCTACAATGAGCAGTTCTTC.

The chain links TRBV23-1 to TRBJ2-3, with D possibly called TRBD1 or TRBD2 (6 bases each). TRBV23-1 is flagged as an ORF with uncertain function. Trimming stripped 3 bases from V and 5 bases from J, with 18 bases between. The CDR3 runs 16 residues. Here the CDR3 DNA reads TGCGCCAGCAGTCATAGGTGGATGGAGGGACAAGATACGCAGTATTTT. This gives the protein CASSHRWMEGQDTQYF.

The chain carries TRBV5-1 and TRBJ2-3, with a possible D match to TRBD1 (6 bases). The ends were cut back, 3 bases at V and 4 bases at J, with 12 bases in the middle. Per germline, CDR1 SGHRS and CDR2 YFSETQ. The CDR3 is 14 amino acids. The CDR3 here is CASSYRERSDTQYF. Written as DNA, the CDR3 is TGCGCCAGCAGCTACAGGGAGAGATCAGATACGCAGTATTTT.

The gene calls are TRBV4-1 and TRBJ2-1; no clear D. The V gene lost 0 bases and the J gene lost 9 bases, with 15 bases spanning the gap. This CDR3 spans 15 amino acids. The germline V gene has CDR1 MGHRA and CDR2 YSYEKL. The CDR3 DNA reads as TGCGCCAGCAGCCAAGACTTGGTCGGCTTGACTGAGCAGTTCTTC. This translates into CASSQDLVGLTEQFF.

The chain employs TRBV7-9 and TRBJ1-5; 7 nucleotides match TRBD1. The J segment lost 8 bases and the V segment lost 5 bases, leaving 15 bases of the junction unmatched. The germline V gene has CDR1 SEHNR and CDR2 FQNEAQ (reference sequence). This CDR3 comprises 16 residues. The CDR3 protein is CASSRGPTGMTEPQHF. DNA of the CDR3: TGTGCCAGCAGCCGAGGACCGACAGGGATGACGGAGCCCCAGCATTTT.

The rearrangement joins TRBV7-2 to TRBJ2-5; 15 bases align to TRBD2. This CDR3 contains 17 residues. Germline trimming cut 4 bases from V and 5 bases from J; bases unmatched to any gene: 8. Per the germline V gene, CDR1 is SGHTA and CDR2 is FQGNSA. Written as DNA, the CDR3 is TGTGCCAGCAGCTCGGGACTAGCGGGGGGTTTATCGGAGACCCAGTACTTC. It codes for CASSSGLAGGLSETQYF.

This clone appeared once. The chain recombines TRBV25-1 with TRBJ1-1; D is ambiguous. Germline V lookup: CDR1 MGHDK, CDR2 SYGVNS. V lost 1 base and J lost 8, with 8 bases in between. This CDR3 spans 12 amino acids. The CDR3 is CASSELTAEAFF. The CDR3 nucleotides read TGTGCCAGCAGTGAATTAACAGCAGAAGCTTTCTTT. Full variable domain (remainder filled in from reference TRBV25-1 and TRBJ1-1): EADIYQTPRYLVIGTGKKITLECSQTMGHDKMYWYQQDPGMELHLIHYSYGVNSTEKGDLSSESTVSRIRTEHFPLTLESARPSHTSQYLCASSELTAEAFFGQGTRLTVV.

The genes are TRBV6-5 and TRBJ1-2, with D perhaps matching TRBD1 (6 bases). Trimming cost V 5 bases and J 4 bases, with 11 bases left between them. The CDR3 totals 13 residues. Germline CDR1 is MNHEY and CDR2 is SVGAGI. CDR3 DNA: TGTGCCAGCAGTCTAACAGGGACCTATGGCTACACCTTC. Its protein product is CASSLTGTYGYTF.

This chain's CDR3 is CASSAGTGLSGANVLTF. Written as DNA, the CDR3 is TGTGCCAGCAGCGCCGGGACAGGCCTCTCTGGGGCCAACGTCCTGACTTTC. This chain links TRBV5-5 with TRBJ2-6; 8 bases are a match to TRBD1. The length of the CDR3 is 17 residues. J lost 0 bases, V lost 4 bases, and 6 bases had no gene match. CDR1 is SGHKS, CDR2 YYEKEE, per germline (reference sequence).

V is TRBV9 and J is TRBJ1-4, with a possible D match to TRBD1 (6 bases). Germline CDR1 and CDR2: SGDLS and YYNGEE. The CDR3 spans 16 residues. The V end lost 3 bases, the J end lost 7 bases, and 19 bases lay between the germline ends. CDR3 in DNA: TGTGCCAGCAGCGGGTCAGGGAAGGGGGTAGTTGAAAAACTGTTTTTT. Protein sequence: CASSGSGKGVVEKLFF.

V usage is TRBV30 and J usage is TRBJ1-1, with a possible D match to TRBD1 (5 bases). Trimming left V 2 bases short and J 3 bases short, with 19 bases between. In germline, CDR1 is GTSNPN, CDR2 SVGIG (reference sequence). The CDR3 is made up of 16 amino acids. CDR3 nucleotides: TGTGCCTGGAGTCCCGATTTGAGAGGGGCGGACACTGAAGCTTTCTTT. Protein: CAWSPDLRGADTEAFF.

The genes are TRBV28 and TRBJ1-2; tentatively, D is TRBD1 (5 bases). CDR3 length: 15 residues. The V end lost 5 bases, the J end lost 4 bases, and 17 bases lay between the germline ends. Germline assignment: CDR1 MDHEN and CDR2 SYDVKM. The CDR3 DNA reads TGTGCCAGCAGTCCCGGTGGGGAGGGGCTCTATGGCTACACCTTC. Amino acid sequence: CASSPGGEGLYGYTF.

This clone appeared a single time. V gene TRBV20-1 combines with J gene TRBJ1-2; D ambiguous. The germline CDR1 and CDR2 sequences are DFQATT and SNEGSKA (reference sequence). V dropped 3 bases and J dropped 1 base, with 15 bases sitting between them. The CDR3 runs to 15 residues. The CDR3 bases are TGCAGTGCTAGTAAGCCTTCTTATGGTAACTATGGCTACACCTTC. This gives the protein CSASKPSYGNYGYTF.

This sequence joins TRBV2 and TRBJ2-6; 9 bases line up with TRBD2. Germline CDR1 SNHLY, CDR2 FYNNEI. V shed 4 bases and J 0 bases; nucleotides not matched to a gene: 7. The CDR3 runs to 18 residues. The CDR3 DNA follows: TGTGCCAGCAGTGCGGCGGGAGGGGCCCGCTCTGGGGCCAACGTCCTGACTTTC. Translation gives CASSAAGGARSGANVLTF. The full variable domain, rest sourced from reference TRBV2 and TRBJ2-6, is EPEVTQTPSHQVTQMGQEVILRCVPISNHLYFYWYRQILGQKVEFLVSFYNNEISEKSEIFDDQFSVERPDGSNFTLKIRSTKLEDSAMYFCASSAAGGARSGANVLTFGAGSRLTVL.

The rearrangement uses TRBV4-1 and TRBJ2-5; 11 bases fit TRBD2. The V and J ends lost 0 bases and 5 bases, in that order; junction bases with no gene match: 5. There are 16 residues in the CDR3. Germline V gene data show CDR1 as MGHRA and CDR2 as YSYEKL. CDR3 amino acids: CASSQDSSGGHETQYF. Written as DNA, the CDR3 is TGCGCCAGCAGCCAAGACTCTAGCGGGGGGCATGAGACCCAGTACTTC.